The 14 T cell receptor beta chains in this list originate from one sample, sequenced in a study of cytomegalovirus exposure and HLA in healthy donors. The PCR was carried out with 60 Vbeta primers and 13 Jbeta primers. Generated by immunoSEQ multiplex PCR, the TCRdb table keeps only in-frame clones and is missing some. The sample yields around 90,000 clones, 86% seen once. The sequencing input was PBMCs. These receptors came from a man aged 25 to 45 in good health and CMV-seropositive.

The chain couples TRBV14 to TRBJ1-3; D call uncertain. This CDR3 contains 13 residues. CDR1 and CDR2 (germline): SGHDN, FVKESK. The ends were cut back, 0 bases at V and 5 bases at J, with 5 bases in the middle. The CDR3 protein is CASSQELRNTIYF. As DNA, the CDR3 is TGTGCCAGCAGCCAAGAACTTAGAAACACCATATATTTT. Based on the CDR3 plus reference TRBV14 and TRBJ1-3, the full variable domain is EAGVTQFPSHSVIEKGQTVTLRCDPISGHDNLYWYRRVMGKEIKFLLHFVKESKQDESGMPNNRFLAERTGGTYSTLKVQPAELEDSGVYFCASSQELRNTIYFGEGSWLTVV.

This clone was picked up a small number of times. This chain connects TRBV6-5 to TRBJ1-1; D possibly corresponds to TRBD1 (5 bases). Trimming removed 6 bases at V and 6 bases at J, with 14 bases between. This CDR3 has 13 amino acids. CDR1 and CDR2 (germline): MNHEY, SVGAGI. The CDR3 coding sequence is TGTGCCAGCAGCCACCGGGGGGAGGCTGAAGCTTTCTTT. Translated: CASSHRGEAEAFF.

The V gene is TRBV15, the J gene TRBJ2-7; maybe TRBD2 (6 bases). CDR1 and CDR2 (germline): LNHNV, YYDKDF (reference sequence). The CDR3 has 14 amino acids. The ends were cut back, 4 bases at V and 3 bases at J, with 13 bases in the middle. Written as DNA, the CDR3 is TGTGCCACCAGCAAACAGGAGGGCCACTACGAGCAGTACTTC. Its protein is CATSKQEGHYEQYF.

In DNA form, the CDR3 reads TGCGCCAGCAGCCAAGGGTCCTTTGGGGGGGGAGATAATGAAAAACTGTTTTTT. Translated, it gives CASSQGSFGGGDNEKLFF. The chain employs TRBV4-1 and TRBJ1-4, with a tentative D call TRBD1 (5 bases). Per germline, CDR1 MGHRA and CDR2 YSYEKL. This CDR3 is built from 18 residues. V was cut by 1 base and J by 4 bases, with 19 bases left in between.

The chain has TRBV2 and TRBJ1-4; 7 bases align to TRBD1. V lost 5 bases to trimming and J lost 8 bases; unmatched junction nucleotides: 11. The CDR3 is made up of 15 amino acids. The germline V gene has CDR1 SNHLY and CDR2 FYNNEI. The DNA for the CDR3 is TGTGCCAGCAGTTCCCAGGGGGGCAGGGACGAAAAACTGTTTTTT. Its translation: CASSSQGGRDEKLFF. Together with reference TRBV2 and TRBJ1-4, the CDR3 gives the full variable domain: EPEVTQTPSHQVTQMGQEVILRCVPISNHLYFYWYRQILGQKVEFLVSFYNNEISEKSEIFDDQFSVERPDGSNFTLKIRSTKLEDSAMYFCASSSQGGRDEKLFFGSGTQLSVL.

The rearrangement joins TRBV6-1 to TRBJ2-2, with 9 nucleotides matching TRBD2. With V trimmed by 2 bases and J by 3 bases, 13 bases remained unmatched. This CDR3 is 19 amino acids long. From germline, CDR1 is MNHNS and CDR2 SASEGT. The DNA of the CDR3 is TGTGCCAGCAGTGAATCTGGGGGTAGCGGGAGACTGGACACCGGGGAGCTGTTTTTT. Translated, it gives CASSESGGSGRLDTGELFF.

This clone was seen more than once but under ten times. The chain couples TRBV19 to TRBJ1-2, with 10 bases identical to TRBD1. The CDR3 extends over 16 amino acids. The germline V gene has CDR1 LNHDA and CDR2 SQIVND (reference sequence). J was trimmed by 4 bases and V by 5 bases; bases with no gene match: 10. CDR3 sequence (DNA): TGTGCCAGTAGTCAAATACGGACAGGGGGAGGCTATGGCTACACCTTC. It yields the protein CASSQIRTGGGYGYTF.

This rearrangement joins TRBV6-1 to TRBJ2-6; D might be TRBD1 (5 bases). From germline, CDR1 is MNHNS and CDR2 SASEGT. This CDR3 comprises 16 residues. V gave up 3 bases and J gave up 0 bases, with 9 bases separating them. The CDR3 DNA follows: TGTGCCAGCAGTGAGATTGGGGCCTCTGGGGCCAACGTCCTGACTTTC. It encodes CASSEIGASGANVLTF.

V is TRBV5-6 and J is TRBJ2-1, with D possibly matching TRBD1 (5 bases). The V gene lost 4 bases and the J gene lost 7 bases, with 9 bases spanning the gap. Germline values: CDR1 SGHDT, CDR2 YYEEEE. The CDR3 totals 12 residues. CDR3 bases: TGTGCCAGCAGCCGGACATTTAATGAGCAGTTCTTC. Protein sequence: CASSRTFNEQFF.

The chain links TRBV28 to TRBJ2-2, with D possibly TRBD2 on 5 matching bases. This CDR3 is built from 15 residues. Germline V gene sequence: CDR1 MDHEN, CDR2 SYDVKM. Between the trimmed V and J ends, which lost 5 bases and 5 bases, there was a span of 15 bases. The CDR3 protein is CASSLDSALTGELFF. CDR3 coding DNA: TGTGCCAGCAGTCTGGACTCAGCCTTGACCGGGGAGCTGTTTTTT.

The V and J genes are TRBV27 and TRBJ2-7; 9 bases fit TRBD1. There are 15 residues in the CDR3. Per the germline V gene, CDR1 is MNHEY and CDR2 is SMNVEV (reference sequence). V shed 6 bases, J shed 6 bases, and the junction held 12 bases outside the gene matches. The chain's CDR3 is CASSRPGTGISEQYF. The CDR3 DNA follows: TGTGCCAGCAGCCGGCCGGGGACAGGGATCTCCGAGCAGTACTTC.

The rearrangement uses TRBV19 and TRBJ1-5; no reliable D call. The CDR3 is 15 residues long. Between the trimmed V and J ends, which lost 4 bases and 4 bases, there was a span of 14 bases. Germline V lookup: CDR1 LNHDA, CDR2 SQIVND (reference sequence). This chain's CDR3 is CASSTGGRVNQPQHF. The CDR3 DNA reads TGTGCCAGTAGTACGGGCGGGAGGGTTAATCAGCCCCAGCATTTT.

The CDR3 region is CASSDGQGAYGYTF. Here the CDR3 DNA reads TGTGCCAGCAGTGATGGGCAGGGGGCCTATGGCTACACCTTC. The chain couples TRBV6-1 to TRBJ1-2, with 8 bases matching TRBD1. This CDR3 comprises 14 residues. The V gene end was trimmed by 3 bases and the J gene end by 4 bases; junction bases not matched to a gene: 4. Germline values: CDR1 MNHNS, CDR2 SASEGT.

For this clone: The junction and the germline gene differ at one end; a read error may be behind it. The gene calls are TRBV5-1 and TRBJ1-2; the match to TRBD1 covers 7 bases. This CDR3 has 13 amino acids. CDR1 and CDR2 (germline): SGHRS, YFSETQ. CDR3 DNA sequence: TGCGCCAGCAGCGAGGGACAGCGCTATGGCTACCCCTTC. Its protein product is CASSEGQRYGYPF.